This T cell receptor (beta chain) is from a study of shared T cell receptors in the human thymus. V was cut by 2 bases and J by 7 bases, with 12 bases left in between. Germline-derived CDR1 and CDR2 are MNHEY and SMNVEV (reference sequence). The CDR3 is 13 residues long. Assay used: immunoSEQ multiplex PCR; TCRdb lists only in-frame clones, some missing. The data contain almost 550,000 clones, more than 75% of them singletons. A further study also used this sample, focusing on human thymus T cells.

The rearrangement links TRBV27 to TRBJ2-7; maybe TRBD2 (5 bases). Source material: thymocytes. The TCR was taken from a boy in the first two years of life with a congenital heart defect. The CDR3, as DNA: TGTGCCAGCAGTTTAGAGGGAATGGGGGAGCAGTACTTC. Protein: CASSLEGMGEQYF.